The 24 T cell receptor beta chains reported below all come from one sample, sequenced in a study of molecular identifiers for immune sequencing clone quantification. MiXCR was run by TCRdb on the PCR reads, yielding one entry per CDR3 protein. This repertoire shows more than 300,000 distinct CDR3 sequences, about 21% found once; its top ten account for roughly 0.8%. Material: naive CD8+ T cells from blood, with Jurkat cell RNA spiked in. Subset here: FACS-sorted CD8+CD4-CCR7+CD45RA+ naive T cells. Receptors were obtained from a human donor in good health. Some libraries in this study had Jurkat cell RNA spiked in.

This CDR3 reads CASRLDRGNTEAFF. DNA for the CDR3: TGTGCCAGCCGCTTGGACAGGGGTAATACTGAAGCTTTCTTT. V is TRBV5-3 and J is TRBJ1-1; 9 bases align to TRBD1. TRBV5-3 is classed as an ORF, of uncertain function. V dropped 8 bases and J dropped 5; count of bases not matched to a gene: 10. The length of the CDR3 is 14 residues.

Note on this clonotype: A much larger clone lies one base from this, so it may be a read error. V and J are TRBV30 and TRBJ1-1, with 7 bases identical to TRBD1. The trim removed 5 bases at V and 3 bases at J, leaving 3 bases unmatched. The germline V gene has CDR1 GTSNPN and CDR2 SVGIG (reference sequence). The length of the CDR3 is 12 residues. The DNA for the CDR3 is TGTGCCTGGGATACAGGGGACACTGAAGCTTTCTTT. It codes for CAWDTGDTEAFF. The full variable domain, completed using reference TRBV30 and TRBJ1-1, is SQTIHQWPATLVQPVGSPLSLECTVEGTSNPNLYWYRQAAGRGLQLLFYSVGIGQISSEVPQNLSASRPQDRQFILSSKKLLLSDSGFYLCAWDTGDTEAFFGQGTRLTVV.

This clonotype was seen ten or more times. The rearrangement links TRBV4-3 to TRBJ1-1, with D possibly being TRBD1 (6 bases). CDR1 is LGHNA and CDR2 is YSLEER in the germline V gene. Deletions cut 0 bases from V and 0 bases from J, with 8 bases between. The CDR3 runs 15 residues. The CDR3 DNA reads TGCGCCAGCAGCCAAGAGGACAGCATGAACACTGAAGCTTTCTTT. Translation gives CASSQEDSMNTEAFF.

This clonotype has a count of ten or more. The chain couples TRBV4-2 to TRBJ1-1, with TRBD1 identical over 7 bases. This CDR3 spans 16 amino acids. Looked up from germline, CDR1 is LGHNA and CDR2 is YNFKEQ. V shed 1 base and J 0 bases; nucleotides not matched to a gene: 5. CDR3 nucleotides: TGTGCCAGCAGCCAAGGGACAGGAGTCATGAACACTGAAGCTTTCTTT. It codes for CASSQGTGVMNTEAFF.

The rearrangement joins TRBV4-3 to TRBJ2-7, with 7 bases lining up with TRBD2. Germline V gives CDR1 LGHNA, CDR2 YSLEER. V lost 0 bases to trimming and J lost 2 bases; unmatched junction nucleotides: 7. The CDR3 is 16 amino acids. The CDR3 sequence: CASSQDSRGDPYEQYF. The DNA of the CDR3 is TGCGCCAGCAGCCAAGATTCACGGGGGGACCCCTACGAGCAGTACTTC.

This clonotype was seen ten or more times. The chain is built from TRBV5-5 and TRBJ2-3; possibly TRBD2 for D (6 bases). V lost 4 bases to trimming and J lost 1 base, with 10 bases between them. This CDR3 is 14 amino acids long. CDR1 is SGHKS, CDR2 YYEKEE, per germline (reference sequence). CDR3 nucleotide sequence: TGTGCCAGCAGCGCGGGACTGCGCACAGATACGCAGTATTTT. It encodes CASSAGLRTDTQYF.

In regard to this clonotype: A much larger clone sits a single nucleotide away, making a read error possible. The rearrangement uses TRBV20-1 and TRBJ1-1, with D tentatively TRBD1 (5 bases). CDR1 is DFQATT, CDR2 SNEGSKA, per germline (reference sequence). This CDR3 spans 13 amino acids. This CDR3 reads CSPFGQSNAEAFF. CDR3 in DNA: TGCAGCCCATTCGGACAATCAAACGCTGAAGCTTTCTTT.

This clonotype was seen at least ten times. The chain employs TRBV25-1 and TRBJ2-7; unclear D gene. Germline CDR1 is MGHDK and CDR2 is SYGVNS. The CDR3 runs to 13 residues. V lost 8 bases and J 2 bases, leaving 13 bases between the germline ends. Written as DNA, the CDR3 is TGTGCCAGCCTGGTTGGTGGTCCCTACGAGCAGTACTTC. Protein: CASLVGGPYEQYF.

This clonotype was detected many times. V gene TRBV14 combines with J gene TRBJ1-6, with D tentatively TRBD1 (5 bases). V was pared by 0 bases and J by 7 bases, with 10 bases between. CDR1 and CDR2 (germline): SGHDN, FVKESK. This CDR3 has 15 residues. The CDR3 is CASSQDWGDNSPLHF. The CDR3 nucleotides read TGTGCCAGCAGCCAAGATTGGGGGGACAATTCACCCCTCCACTTT.

This clonotype was found many times. The CDR3 here is CASSSDIDNEQFF. In nucleotides, the CDR3 is TGTGCCAGCAGCAGTGACATCGACAATGAGCAGTTCTTC. The V gene is TRBV11-3, the J gene TRBJ2-1; D gene ambiguous. The CDR3 has 13 residues. Germline V gene lookup returns CDR1 SGHNT and CDR2 YENEEA. The V end lost 5 bases, the J end lost 5 bases, and 10 bases lay between the germline ends.

This clonotype was seen repeatedly, ten times or more. V and J are TRBV7-6 and TRBJ2-7; D gene uncertain. Germline V gene sequence: CDR1 SGHVS, CDR2 FNYEAQ. V was trimmed by 1 base and J by 0 bases, leaving 10 bases between them. The CDR3 extends over 15 amino acids. CDR3 in amino acids: CASSLDWAPSYEQYF. CDR3 coding DNA: TGTGCCAGCAGCTTAGATTGGGCACCCTCCTACGAGCAGTACTTC.

This clonotype showed up many times. This chain links TRBV19 with TRBJ2-7, with D perhaps assigned TRBD1 or TRBD2 (5 bases each). Germline V gene sequence: CDR1 LNHDA, CDR2 SQIVND (reference sequence). CDR3 length: 14 residues. V lost 5 bases to trimming and J lost 3 bases, with 14 bases between them. CDR3 in DNA: TGTGCCAGTAGTCCCCGGGACCGCCACTACGAGCAGTACTTC. As protein: CASSPRDRHYEQYF.

The CDR3 nucleotides read TGTGCCAGCAAACCCAGCCCCCAAGAGACCCAGTACTTC. Translating it yields CASKPSPQETQYF. This chain links TRBV5-6 with TRBJ2-5; D unclear. CDR1 is SGHDT and CDR2 is YYEEEE in the germline V gene. The germline V and J ends were trimmed by 6 bases and 1 base, with 10 bases remaining between them. CDR3 length equals 13 residues.

The chain joins TRBV11-2 to TRBJ2-7; no clear D gene. Deletions cut 6 bases from V and 2 bases from J, with 14 bases between. From germline, CDR1 is SGHAT and CDR2 FQNNGV. The CDR3 extends over 14 amino acids. CDR3 protein: CASSNLGGTYEQYF. The CDR3 DNA sequence: TGTGCCAGCAGTAACTTGGGCGGCACCTACGAGCAGTACTTC. The full variable domain, rest sourced from reference TRBV11-2 and TRBJ2-7, is EAGVAQSPRYKIIEKRQSVAFWCNPISGHATLYWYQQILGQGPKLLIQFQNNGVVDDSQLPKDRFSAERLKGVDSTLKIQPAKLEDSAVYLCASSNLGGTYEQYFGPGTRLTVT.

This clonotype appeared many times. The V and J genes are TRBV7-8 and TRBJ2-1; D not certain. Germline V gives CDR1 SGHVS, CDR2 FQNEAQ. The CDR3 covers 14 residues. Trimming pared 6 bases from V and 5 bases from J, leaving 14 bases between. The CDR3 is CASSLVGANNEQFF. DNA for the CDR3: TGTGCCAGCAGTTTGGTTGGAGCCAACAATGAGCAGTTCTTC.

Many counts were recorded for this clonotype. The chain couples TRBV2 to TRBJ2-5, with no clear D. CDR3 length equals 13 residues. Trimming took 8 bases from V and 0 from J, leaving 10 bases between them. Germline CDR1 SNHLY, CDR2 FYNNEI. The CDR3 DNA follows: TGTGCCAGCGACCCCGAGTACCAAGAGACCCAGTACTTC. It is translated as CASDPEYQETQYF.

V and J are TRBV10-3 and TRBJ2-7; D is uncertain. Per the germline V gene, CDR1 is ENHRY and CDR2 is SYGVKD. V lost 3 bases and J 3 bases, leaving 6 bases between the germline ends. The CDR3 is made up of 12 amino acids. Written as DNA, the CDR3 is TGTGCCATCAGTGAAGGGATCTACGAGCAGTACTTC. It yields the protein CAISEGIYEQYF.

A remark on this clonotype: At one end the junction does not follow the germline gene, possibly because of a read error. The chain links TRBV6-6 to TRBJ2-7; D may correspond to TRBD1 or TRBD2 (6 bases each). Germline CDR1 and CDR2: MNHNY and SVGAGI (reference sequence). This CDR3 has 12 amino acids. This chain's CDR3 is CASSLPGGEQHF. CDR3 nucleotides: TGTGCCAGCAGCCTTCCCGGGGGCGAGCAGCACTTC.

In its sample, this clonotype was seen a few times. The gene calls are TRBV7-9 and TRBJ1-5; 7 nucleotides line up with TRBD1. CDR3 length: 13 amino acids. CDR1 and CDR2 (germline): SEHNR, FQNEAQ (reference sequence). V lost 8 bases to trimming and J lost 3 bases; unmatched junction nucleotides: 4. The CDR3 bases are TGTGCCAGCTCGGGACAGTTCAATCAGCCCCAGCATTTT. Amino acids: CASSGQFNQPQHF.

This clonotype was observed at least ten times. This chain links TRBV4-3 with TRBJ2-7; 7 bases agree with TRBD2. Germline V CDR1 and CDR2: LGHNA, YSLEER. The CDR3 is made up of 16 amino acids. V was pared by 0 bases and J by 3 bases, with 8 bases of the junction left unmatched. The CDR3 loop reads CASSQDGLAAYYEQYF. The CDR3 region has the DNA TGCGCCAGCAGCCAAGATGGGCTAGCGGCTTACTACGAGCAGTACTTC.

Many counts were recorded for this clonotype. The rearrangement uses TRBV7-9 and TRBJ2-7; D ambiguous. Trimming took off 1 base at V and 2 bases at J, with 9 bases between the two ends. Germline V CDR1 and CDR2: SEHNR, FQNEAQ (reference sequence). The CDR3 runs 14 residues. CDR3 in amino acids: CASSLVRVPYEQYF. DNA for the CDR3: TGTGCCAGCAGCTTAGTTCGGGTGCCCTACGAGCAGTACTTC.

This clonotype was detected ten times or more. CDR3 in amino acids: CASSVFGTGLTEAFF. The CDR3 coding sequence is TGTGCCAGCAGTGTCTTCGGGACAGGGCTCACTGAAGCTTTCTTT. This chain joins TRBV25-1 and TRBJ1-1; 9 positions agree with TRBD1. This CDR3 region has 15 residues. The V gene's germline CDR1 is MGHDK and CDR2 SYGVNS. Unmatched junction bases numbered 7, after V lost 4 bases and J lost 4 bases.

This clonotype was recorded at least ten times. The chain is built from TRBV5-1 and TRBJ2-5; TRBD2 is a possible D gene (6 bases). Trimming pared 1 base from V and 3 bases from J, leaving 13 bases between. The germline CDR1 and CDR2 sequences are SGHRS and YFSETQ. The CDR3 contains 15 residues. CDR3 sequence (DNA): TGCGCCAGCAGCTTGACTAGCAGGCCAGAAGAGACCCAGTACTTC. This translates into CASSLTSRPEETQYF.

Worth noting for this clonotype: One base away lies a much larger clone, so this may be a sequencing read error. The chain couples TRBV6-6 to TRBJ1-4; no reliable D call. The length of the CDR3 is 17 residues. Germline loops: CDR1 MNHNY, CDR2 SVGAGI (reference sequence). The CDR3 region has the DNA TGTGCCAGCAGTTACGCAGAAGCTCATTCAACTAATGACAAACTGTTTTTT. This codes for CASSYAEAHSTNDKLFF.